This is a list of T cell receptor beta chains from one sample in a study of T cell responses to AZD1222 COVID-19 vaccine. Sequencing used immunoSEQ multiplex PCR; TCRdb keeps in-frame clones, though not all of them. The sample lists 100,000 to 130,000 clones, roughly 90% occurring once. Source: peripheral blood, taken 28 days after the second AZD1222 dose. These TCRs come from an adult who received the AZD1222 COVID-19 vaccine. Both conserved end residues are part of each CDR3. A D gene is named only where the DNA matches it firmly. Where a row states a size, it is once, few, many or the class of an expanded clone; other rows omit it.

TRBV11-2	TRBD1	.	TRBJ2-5	TGTGCCAGCAGCTACGGGACAGCCAAAGAGACCCAGTACTTC	CASSYGTAKETQYF
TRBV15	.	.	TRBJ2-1	TGTGCCACCGAGAGCGACTTCTCCTACAATGAGCAGTTCTTC	CATESDFSYNEQFF
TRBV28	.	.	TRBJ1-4	TGTGCCAGCAGTTTTGGGGGCGCCTGGGGACTGTTTTTT	CASSFGGAWGLFF
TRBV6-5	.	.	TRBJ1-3	TGTGCCAGCAGCCCGGGACTCAGCTCTGGAAACACCATATATTTT	CASSPGLSSGNTIYF
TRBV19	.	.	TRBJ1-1	TGTGCCAGTAGTATATCGGCAGGGGTACGGAACACTGAAGCTTTCTTT	CASSISAGVRNTEAFF
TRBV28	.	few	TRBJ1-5	TGTGCCAGCAGGCCCTCGTCGAGGTTGGGGCAGCCCCAGCATTTT	CASRPSSRLGQPQHF
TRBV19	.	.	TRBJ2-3	TGTGCCAGTAGCAGGGAGGCAGATACGCAGTATTTT	CASSREADTQYF
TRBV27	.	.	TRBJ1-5	TGTGCCTCCCGATTATGGAGCAATCAGCCCCAGCATTTT	CASRLWSNQPQHF
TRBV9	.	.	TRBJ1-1	TGTGCCAGCAGCCAAGAATTTGGCACTGAAGCTTTCTTT	CASSQEFGTEAFF
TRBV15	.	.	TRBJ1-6	TGTGCCACCAGAGGCCAGGGTTATAATTCACCCCTCCACTTT	CATRGQGYNSPLHF
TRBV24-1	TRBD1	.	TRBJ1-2	TGTGCCACCAGTGGTGTGACAGGGGCCCATGGCTACACCTTC	CATSGVTGAHGYTF
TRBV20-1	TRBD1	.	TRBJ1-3	TGCAGTGTTTACAGGGGGAACACCATATATTTT	CSVYRGNTIYF
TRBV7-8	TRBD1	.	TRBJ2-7	TGTGCCAGCAGCCCGGGGACAGGGGGAAACCTAGAGCAGTACTTC	CASSPGTGGNLEQYF
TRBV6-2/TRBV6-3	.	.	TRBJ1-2	TGTGCCAGCAGTACTCGGGACACAGCTAACTATGGCTACACCTTC	CASSTRDTANYGYTF
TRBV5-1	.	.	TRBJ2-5	TGCGCCAGCCATATCGGGAGTACCTCCAGGGCAGAGACCCAGTACTTC	CASHIGSTSRAETQYF
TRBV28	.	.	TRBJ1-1	TGTGCCAGCAGTTGGAGGGAACCGACCAACACTGAAGCTTTCTTT	CASSWREPTNTEAFF
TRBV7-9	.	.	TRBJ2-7	TGTGCCAGCAGCCCGGGACGGTGGGGCGAGCAGTACTTC	CASSPGRWGEQYF
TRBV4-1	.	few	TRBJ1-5	TGCGCCAGCAGCCATCAGGGAGGAGGCAATCAGCCCCAGCATTTT	CASSHQGGGNQPQHF
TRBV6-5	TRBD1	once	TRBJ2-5	TGTGCCAGCAGTTCCGCAGGGGGCGTTGTGAAGACCCAGTACTTC	CASSSAGGVVKTQYF
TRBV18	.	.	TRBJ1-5	TGTGCCAGCTCAGATCGGACAGCGGCGCTTCATTTT	CASSDRTAALHF
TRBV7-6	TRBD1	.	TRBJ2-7	TGTGCCAGCAGCTTAAGGTCAGGGGGACCCTACGAGCAGTACTTC	CASSLRSGGPYEQYF
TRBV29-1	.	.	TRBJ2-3	TGCAGCGGGTTCACAGATACGCAGTATTTT	CSGFTDTQYF
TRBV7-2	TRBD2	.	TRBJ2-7	TGTGCCAGCAGCAACTTACTTGGACTAGCGGGATTTGGGGAGCAGTACTTC	CASSNLLGLAGFGEQYF
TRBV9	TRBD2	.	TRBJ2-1	TGTGCCAGCAGCGCTGGGAGACTAGCAGCCCCCAATGAGCAGTTCTTC	CASSAGRLAAPNEQFF
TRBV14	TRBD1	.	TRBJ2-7	TGTGCCAGCAGCCTTTTACAGGGGAAGGTAGGCGAGCAGTACTTC	CASSLLQGKVGEQYF
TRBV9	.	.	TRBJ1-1	TGTGCCAGCAGCGTAGGGGCTAGAGGGACAACGAACACTGAAGCTTTCTTT	CASSVGARGTTNTEAFF
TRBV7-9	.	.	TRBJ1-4	TGTGCCAGCAGCTTAGGTGGTTCTACAACTAATGAAAAACTGTTTTTT	CASSLGGSTTNEKLFF
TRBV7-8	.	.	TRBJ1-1	TGTGCCAGCAGCTTAGTGGGCAGGGTGAACACTGAAGCTTTCTTT	CASSLVGRVNTEAFF
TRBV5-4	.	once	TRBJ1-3	TGTGCCAGCAGCATACAAGGGTTCGGTGGAAACACCATATATTTT	CASSIQGFGGNTIYF
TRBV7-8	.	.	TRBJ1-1	TGTGCCAGCAGCTTAGCGTGGGGGAACACTGAAGCTTTCTTT	CASSLAWGNTEAFF
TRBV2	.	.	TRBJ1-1	TGTGCCAGCAGACCCTCTCCGTTCATGAACACTGAAGCTTTCTTT	CASRPSPFMNTEAFF
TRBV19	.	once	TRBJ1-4	TGTGCCAGTAGTGCCCCGGGATTGTCTAATGAAAAACTGTTTTTT	CASSAPGLSNEKLFF
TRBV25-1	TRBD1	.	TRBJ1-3	TGTGCCAGCAGTCGCGCGGGACAGGGGGATTTCAGAAACACCATATATTTT	CASSRAGQGDFRNTIYF
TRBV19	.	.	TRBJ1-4	TGTGCCAGTAGCAGGGACCTATATGGTACTAATGAAAAACTGTTTTTT	CASSRDLYGTNEKLFF
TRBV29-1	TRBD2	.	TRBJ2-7	TGCAGCGTTGAGGTGCCCGGGAGGGAGATGGGAGAGCAGTACTTC	CSVEVPGREMGEQYF
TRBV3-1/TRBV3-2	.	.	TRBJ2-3	TGTGCCAGCAGCCAGGGGCAGGCTAGCACAGATACGCAGTATTTT	CASSQGQASTDTQYF
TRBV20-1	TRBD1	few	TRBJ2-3	TGCAGTGCTAGTCCACAGGGGGAGTTGAGCACAGATACGCAGTATTTT	CSASPQGELSTDTQYF